These T cell receptor beta chains were read from a single sample in a study of shared clonotypes between healthy human individuals. Sequencing used immunoSEQ multiplex PCR; TCRdb keeps in-frame clones, though not all of them. Here the sample spans 1,400,000 or so clones, about 98.5% being singletons. Sequenced input: naive CD4+ T cells sorted from blood. These TCRs come from a man younger than 45 in good health. Each CDR3 is given with its conserved first and last residue. The D gene is left open where the match is weak. A row's size may be missing; if present it is once, few, many or a size class.

d_gene	v_gene	abundance	j_gene	CDR3aa	CDR3nt
.	TRBV5-1	.	TRBJ1-4	CASSPGQPNEKLFF	TGCGCCAGCAGCCCCGGACAGCCTAATGAAAAACTGTTTTTT
.	TRBV6-5	.	TRBJ2-7	CASSYYVGPSYEQYF	TGTGCCAGCAGTTACTACGTGGGTCCCTCCTACGAGCAGTACTTC
.	TRBV6-1	once	TRBJ1-4	CASSWRGSPNEKLFF	TGTGCCAGCAGCTGGAGGGGCTCCCCTAATGAAAAACTGTTTTTT
TRBD2	TRBV28	.	TRBJ2-5	CASSPGSGGELSETQYF	TGTGCCAGCAGTCCCGGCAGCGGGGGCGAACTGTCAGAGACCCAGTACTTC
.	TRBV10-3	once	TRBJ1-3	CATSDGRWNSGNTIYF	TGTGCCACCTCGGACGGGCGGTGGAACTCTGGAAACACCATATATTTT
.	TRBV6-5	.	TRBJ1-2	CASTLRQDPNYGYTF	TGTGCCAGCACCCTCCGACAGGACCCCAACTATGGCTACACCTTC
.	TRBV2	once	TRBJ2-3	CASRTETDTQYF	TGTGCCAGTAGGACAGAAACAGATACGCAGTATTTT
TRBD1	TRBV10-2	.	TRBJ2-3	CASTIPGQGANTQYF	TGCGCCAGCACCATCCCGGGACAGGGGGCCAATACGCAGTATTTT
TRBD1	TRBV7-9	.	TRBJ1-1	CASSLGYRGAEAFF	TGTGCCAGCAGCTTAGGGTACAGGGGGGCTGAAGCTTTCTTT
.	TRBV29-1	.	TRBJ2-5	CSVKGGGSGTQYF	TGCAGCGTGAAAGGAGGGGGGAGTGGGACCCAGTACTTC
TRBD2	TRBV5-4	.	TRBJ2-5	CASSLASGQETQYF	TGTGCCAGCAGCCTTGCTAGCGGACAAGAGACCCAGTACTTC
.	TRBV7-2	.	TRBJ2-1	CAVGRPPVSEQFF	TGTGCGGTGGGGAGACCCCCAGTATCTGAGCAGTTCTTC
.	TRBV25-1	.	TRBJ2-5	CASSARRETQYF	TGTGCCAGCAGTGCCAGGAGGGAGACCCAGTACTTC
TRBD1	TRBV7-2	.	TRBJ1-5	CASSPNDRGRGLSNQPQHF	TGTGCCAGCAGCCCTAATGACAGGGGGAGGGGGCTTAGCAATCAGCCCCAGCATTTT
.	TRBV2	.	TRBJ2-7	CASKLDEQYF	TGTGCCAGCAAGCTGGACGAGCAGTACTTC
TRBD2	TRBV11-2	.	TRBJ2-1	CASSLTSGSHNEQFF	TGTGCCAGCAGCCTAACTAGCGGGAGTCACAATGAGCAGTTCTTC
.	TRBV23-1	.	TRBJ1-2	CASSQSGRGYGYTF	TGCGCCAGCAGTCAATCCGGCAGGGGTTATGGCTACACCTTC
TRBD1	TRBV5-4	.	TRBJ2-1	CASRLGYRGRSYNEQFF	TGTGCCAGCAGGTTGGGGTACAGGGGCCGCTCCTACAATGAGCAGTTCTTC
.	TRBV19	.	TRBJ2-1	CASSQEDNEQFF	TGTGCCAGTAGCCAGGAGGACAATGAGCAGTTCTTC
TRBD1	TRBV5-4	.	TRBJ2-5	CASSSVGGQGETQYF	TGTGCCAGCAGCTCGGTGGGGGGACAGGGAGAGACCCAGTACTTC
TRBD2	TRBV29-1	.	TRBJ2-7	CSVVVGAGGITSVSQQYF	TGCAGCGTTGTGGTGGGAGCGGGAGGAATCACCTCGGTCTCCCAGCAGTACTTC
.	TRBV7-9	once	TRBJ2-7	CASSTLLRATYEQYF	TGTGCCAGCAGCACTCTGCTGCGGGCAACTTACGAGCAGTACTTC
.	TRBV7-8	.	TRBJ2-5	CASSLGPLETQYF	TGTGCCAGCAGCCTGGGACCTTTGGAGACCCAGTACTTC
.	TRBV6-6	.	TRBJ2-5	CASSRGNQETQYF	TGTGCCAGCAGTAGGGGTAATCAAGAGACCCAGTACTTC
.	TRBV18	.	TRBJ1-3	CASSPIGIGSGNTIYF	TGTGCCAGCTCACCAATAGGGATCGGCTCTGGAAACACCATATATTTT
.	TRBV5-1	.	TRBJ2-2	CASSLGGHTGELFF	TGCGCCAGCAGCTTGGGAGGTCACACCGGGGAGCTGTTTTTT
TRBD2	TRBV7-2	.	TRBJ2-7	CASSPSGRVYEQYF	TGTGCCAGCAGCCCTAGCGGGAGGGTTTACGAGCAGTACTTC
.	TRBV28	once	TRBJ2-7	CASLTRDTYEQYF	TGTGCCAGCCTAACCAGGGACACCTACGAGCAGTACTTC
.	TRBV7-6	.	TRBJ2-7	CASSPTDSYEQYF	TGTGCCAGCAGCCCCACCGACAGTTACGAGCAGTACTTC
.	TRBV7-9	.	TRBJ1-1	CASSHPGTSAAFF	TGTGCCAGCAGCCACCCAGGGACCTCCGCGGCTTTCTTT
.	TRBV5-1	.	TRBJ2-2	CASSSDGGDTGELFF	TGCGCCAGCAGCTCCGACGGTGGGGACACCGGGGAGCTGTTTTTT
.	TRBV2	.	TRBJ1-2	CASSDLAYTF	TGTGCCAGCAGTGACTTAGCTTACACCTTC
.	TRBV10-3	.	TRBJ1-5	CAISGMRDLGPQHF	TGTGCCATCAGTGGGATGCGGGACCTAGGGCCCCAGCATTTT
.	TRBV11-2	once	TRBJ2-7	CASSLVGRGYRGEQYF	TGTGCCAGCAGCTTAGTGGGTCGAGGGTACCGCGGCGAGCAGTACTTC
TRBD2	TRBV9	.	TRBJ2-1	CASSVGAGIGNEQFF	TGTGCCAGCAGCGTAGGAGCGGGAATAGGCAATGAGCAGTTCTTC